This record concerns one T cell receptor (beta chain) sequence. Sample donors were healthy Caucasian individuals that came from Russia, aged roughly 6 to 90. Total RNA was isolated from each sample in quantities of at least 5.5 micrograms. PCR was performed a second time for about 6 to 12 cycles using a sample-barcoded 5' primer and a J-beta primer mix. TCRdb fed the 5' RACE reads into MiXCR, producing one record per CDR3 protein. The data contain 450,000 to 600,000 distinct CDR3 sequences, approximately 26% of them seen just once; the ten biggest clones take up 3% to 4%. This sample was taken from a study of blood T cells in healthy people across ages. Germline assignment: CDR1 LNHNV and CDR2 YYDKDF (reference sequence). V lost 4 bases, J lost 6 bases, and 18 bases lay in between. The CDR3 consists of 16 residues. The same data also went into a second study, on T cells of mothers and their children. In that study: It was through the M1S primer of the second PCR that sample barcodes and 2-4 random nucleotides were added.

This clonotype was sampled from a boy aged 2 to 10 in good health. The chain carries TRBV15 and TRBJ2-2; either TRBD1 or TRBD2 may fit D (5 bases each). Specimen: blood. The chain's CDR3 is CATSTGPGAISGELFF. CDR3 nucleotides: TGTGCCACCAGCACAGGTCCCGGGGCCATTTCCGGGGAGCTGTTTTTT.